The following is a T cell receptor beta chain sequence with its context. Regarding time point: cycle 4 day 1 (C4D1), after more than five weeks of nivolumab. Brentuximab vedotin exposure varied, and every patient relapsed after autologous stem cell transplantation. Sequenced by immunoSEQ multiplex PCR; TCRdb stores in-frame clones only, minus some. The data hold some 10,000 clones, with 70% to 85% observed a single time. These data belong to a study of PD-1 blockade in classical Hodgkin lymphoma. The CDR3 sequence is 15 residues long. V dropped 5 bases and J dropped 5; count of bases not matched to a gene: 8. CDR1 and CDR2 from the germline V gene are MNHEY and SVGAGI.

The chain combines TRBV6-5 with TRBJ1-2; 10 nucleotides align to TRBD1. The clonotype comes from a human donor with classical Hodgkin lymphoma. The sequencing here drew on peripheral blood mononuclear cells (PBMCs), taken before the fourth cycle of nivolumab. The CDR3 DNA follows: TGTGCCAGCAGTAGCCAAGGGACAGGGGCTTATGGCTACACCTTC. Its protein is CASSSQGTGAYGYTF.